This T cell receptor beta chain was recovered during a study of T-cell reconstitution after alpha-beta-depleted transplantation in children. Preparation of the TCRbeta library involved a method that used unique molecular identifiers. From the PCR reads, TCRdb called clonotypes with MiXCR, one entry per CDR3 protein. The repertoire holds around 410,000 distinct CDR3 sequences, approximately 11% seen once, with roughly 6% in the top ten. The J segment lost 3 bases and the V segment lost 7 bases, leaving 6 bases of the junction unmatched. Germline-derived CDR1 and CDR2 are SNHLY and FYNNEI. The CDR3 contains 16 residues.

This receptor was identified in a human donor who donated a stem cell graft to a child with acute myeloid leukemia. The input for sequencing was PBMCs from the stem cell graft donor, taken from the stem cell graft. The chain links TRBV2 to TRBJ2-5, with 15 bases lining up with TRBD2. CDR3 nucleotides: TGTGCCAGCATCGGACTAGCGGGAGGGCGGGAAGAGACCCAGTACTTC. This codes for CASIGLAGGREETQYF.